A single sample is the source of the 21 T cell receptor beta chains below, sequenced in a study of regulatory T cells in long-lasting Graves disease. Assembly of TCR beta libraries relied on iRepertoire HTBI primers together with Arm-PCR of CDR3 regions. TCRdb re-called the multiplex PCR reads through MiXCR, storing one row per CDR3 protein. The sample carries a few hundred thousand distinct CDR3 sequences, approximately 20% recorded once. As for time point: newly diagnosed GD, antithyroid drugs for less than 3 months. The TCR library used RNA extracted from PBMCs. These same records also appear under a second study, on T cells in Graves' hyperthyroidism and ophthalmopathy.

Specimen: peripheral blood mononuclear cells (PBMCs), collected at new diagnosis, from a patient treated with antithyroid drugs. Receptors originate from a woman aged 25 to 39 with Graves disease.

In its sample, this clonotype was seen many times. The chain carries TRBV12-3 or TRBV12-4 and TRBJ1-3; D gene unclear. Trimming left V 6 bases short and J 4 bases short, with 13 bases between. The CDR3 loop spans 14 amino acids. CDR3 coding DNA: TGTGCCAGCAGCCCCGCGGGCCGCGGAAACACCATATATTTT. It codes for CASSPAGRGNTIYF.

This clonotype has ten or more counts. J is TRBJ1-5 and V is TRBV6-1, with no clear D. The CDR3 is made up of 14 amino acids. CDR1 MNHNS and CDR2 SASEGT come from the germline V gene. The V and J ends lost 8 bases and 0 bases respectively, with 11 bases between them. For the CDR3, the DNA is TGTGCCAGCTCGGTAGGCGGTAGCAATCAGCCCCAGCATTTT. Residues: CASSVGGSNQPQHF.

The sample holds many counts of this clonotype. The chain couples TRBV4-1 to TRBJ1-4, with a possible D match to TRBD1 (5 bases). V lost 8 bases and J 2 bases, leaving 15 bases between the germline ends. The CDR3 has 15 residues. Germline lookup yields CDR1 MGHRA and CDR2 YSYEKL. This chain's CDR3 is CASAGTTRTNEKLFF. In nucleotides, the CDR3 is TGCGCCAGCGCAGGGACCACGCGGACTAATGAAAAACTGTTTTTT.

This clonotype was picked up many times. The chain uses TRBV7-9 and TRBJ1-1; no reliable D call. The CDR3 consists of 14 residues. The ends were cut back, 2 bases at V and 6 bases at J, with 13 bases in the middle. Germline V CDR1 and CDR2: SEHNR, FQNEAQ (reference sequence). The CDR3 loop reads CASSLFSSIAEAFF. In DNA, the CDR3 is TGTGCCAGCAGCTTATTTTCGTCGATCGCTGAAGCTTTCTTT. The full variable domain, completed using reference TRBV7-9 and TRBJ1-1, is DTGVSQNPRHKITKRGQNVTFRCDPISEHNRLYWYRQTLGQGPEFLTYFQNEAQLEKSRLLSDRFSAERPKGSFSTLEIQRTEQGDSAMYLCASSLFSSIAEAFFGQGTRLTVV.

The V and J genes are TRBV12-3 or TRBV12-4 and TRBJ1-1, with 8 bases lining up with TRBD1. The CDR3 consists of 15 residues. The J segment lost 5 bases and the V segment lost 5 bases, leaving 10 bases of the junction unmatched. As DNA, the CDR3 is TGTGCCAGCAGTCCCTCTCCAGGGGGCTTTACTGAAGCTTTCTTT. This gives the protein CASSPSPGGFTEAFF.

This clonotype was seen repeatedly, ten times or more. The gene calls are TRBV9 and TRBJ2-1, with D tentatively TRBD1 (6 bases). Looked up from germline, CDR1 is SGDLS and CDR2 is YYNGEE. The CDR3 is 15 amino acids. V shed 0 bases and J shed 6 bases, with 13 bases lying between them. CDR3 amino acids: CASSVERVQGNEQFF. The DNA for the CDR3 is TGTGCCAGCAGCGTAGAACGCGTACAGGGCAATGAGCAGTTCTTC.

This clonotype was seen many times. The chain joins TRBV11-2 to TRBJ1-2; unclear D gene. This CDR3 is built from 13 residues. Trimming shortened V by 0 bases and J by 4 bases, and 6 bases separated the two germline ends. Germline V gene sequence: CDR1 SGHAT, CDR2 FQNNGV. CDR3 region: CASSLDSIYGYTF. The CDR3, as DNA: TGTGCCAGCAGCTTAGATAGTATCTATGGCTACACCTTC.

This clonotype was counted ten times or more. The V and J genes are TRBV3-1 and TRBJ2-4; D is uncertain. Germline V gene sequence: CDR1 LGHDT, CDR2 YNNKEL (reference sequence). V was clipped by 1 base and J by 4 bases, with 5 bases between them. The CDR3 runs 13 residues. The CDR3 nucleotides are TGTGCCAGCAGCCAAGGGGAAAAAAACATTCAGTACTTC. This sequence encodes CASSQGEKNIQYF.

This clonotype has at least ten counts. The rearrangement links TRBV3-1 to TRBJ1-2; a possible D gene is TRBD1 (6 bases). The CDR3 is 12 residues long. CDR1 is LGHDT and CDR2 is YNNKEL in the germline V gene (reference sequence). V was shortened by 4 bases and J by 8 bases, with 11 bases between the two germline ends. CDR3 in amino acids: CASSPPGGGYTF. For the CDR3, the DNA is TGTGCCAGCAGCCCTCCCGGGGGCGGCTACACCTTC. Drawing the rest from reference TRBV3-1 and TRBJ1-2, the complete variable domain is DTAVSQTPKYLVTQMGNDKSIKCEQNLGHDTMYWYKQDSKKFLKIMFSYNNKELIINETVPNRFSPKSPDKAHLNLHINSLELGDSAVYFCASSPPGGGYTFGSGTRLTVV.

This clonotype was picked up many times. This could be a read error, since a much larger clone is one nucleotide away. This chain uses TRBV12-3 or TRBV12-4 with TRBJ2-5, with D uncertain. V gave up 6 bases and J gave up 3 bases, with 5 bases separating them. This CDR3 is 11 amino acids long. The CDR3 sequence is CASSLKETQYF. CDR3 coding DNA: TGTGCCAGCAGCCTCAAAGAGACCCAGTACTTC.

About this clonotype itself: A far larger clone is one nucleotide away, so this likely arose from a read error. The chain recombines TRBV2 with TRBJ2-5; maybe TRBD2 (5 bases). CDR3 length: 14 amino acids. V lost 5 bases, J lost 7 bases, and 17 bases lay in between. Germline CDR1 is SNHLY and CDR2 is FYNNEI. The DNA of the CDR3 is TGTGCCAGCAGTTTACACCCCGGCGGAGGGACCCAGTACTTC. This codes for CASSLHPGGGTQYF.

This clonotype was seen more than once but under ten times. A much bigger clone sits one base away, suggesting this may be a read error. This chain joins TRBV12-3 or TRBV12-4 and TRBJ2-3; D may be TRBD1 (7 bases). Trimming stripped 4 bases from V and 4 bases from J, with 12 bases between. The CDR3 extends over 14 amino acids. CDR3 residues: CASSSGGGSDTQYF. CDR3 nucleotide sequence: TGTGCCAGCAGTTCAGGGGGAGGATCAGATACGCAGTATTTT.

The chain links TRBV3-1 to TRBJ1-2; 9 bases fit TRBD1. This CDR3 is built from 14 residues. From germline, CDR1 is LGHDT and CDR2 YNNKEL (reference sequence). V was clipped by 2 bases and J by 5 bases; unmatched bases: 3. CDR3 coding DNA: TGTGCCAGCAGCCAAACCGGACAGGGGTATGGCTACACCTTC. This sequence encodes CASSQTGQGYGYTF.

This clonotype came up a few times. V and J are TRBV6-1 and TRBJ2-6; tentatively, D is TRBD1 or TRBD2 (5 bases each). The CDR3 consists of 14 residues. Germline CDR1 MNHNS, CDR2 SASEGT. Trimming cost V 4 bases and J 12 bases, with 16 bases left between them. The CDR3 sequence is CASSVSGAGGVLTF. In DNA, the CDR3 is TGTGCCAGCAGTGTCTCTGGGGCTGGAGGCGTCCTGACTTTC.

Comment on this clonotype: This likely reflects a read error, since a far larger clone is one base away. The CDR3 loop is CANSLTLSNTEAFF. Here the CDR3 DNA reads TGTGCCAACAGCTTAACCCTTTCGAACACTGAAGCTTTCTTT. The rearrangement joins TRBV7-9 to TRBJ1-1; D is unclear. CDR3 length equals 14 residues. Germline V gives CDR1 SEHNR, CDR2 FQNEAQ (reference sequence). Looking up the rest from reference TRBV7-9 and TRBJ1-1 gives the full variable domain: DTGVSQNPRHKITKRGQNVTFRCDPISEHNRLYWYRQTLGQGPEFLTYFQNEAQLEKSRLLSDRFSAERPKGSFSTLEIQRTEQGDSAMYLCANSLTLSNTEAFFGQGTRLTVV.

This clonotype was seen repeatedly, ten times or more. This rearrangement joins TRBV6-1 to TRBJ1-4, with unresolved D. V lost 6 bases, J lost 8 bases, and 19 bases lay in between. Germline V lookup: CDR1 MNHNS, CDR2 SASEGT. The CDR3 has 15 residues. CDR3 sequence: CASRNILGPGEKLFF. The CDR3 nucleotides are TGTGCCAGCAGGAACATCCTGGGCCCGGGAGAAAAACTGTTTTTT.

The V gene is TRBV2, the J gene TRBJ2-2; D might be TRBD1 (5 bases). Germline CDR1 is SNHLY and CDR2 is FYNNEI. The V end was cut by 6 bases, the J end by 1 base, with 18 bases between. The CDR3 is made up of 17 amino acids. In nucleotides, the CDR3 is TGTGCCAGCAGGGCAACATTCGGACACGTGAACACCGGGGAGCTGTTTTTT. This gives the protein CASRATFGHVNTGELFF.

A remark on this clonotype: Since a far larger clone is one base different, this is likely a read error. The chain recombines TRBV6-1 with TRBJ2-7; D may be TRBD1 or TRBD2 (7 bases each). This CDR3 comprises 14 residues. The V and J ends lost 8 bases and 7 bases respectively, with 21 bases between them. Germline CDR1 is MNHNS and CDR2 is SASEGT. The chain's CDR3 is CASGGGTAPTEQYF. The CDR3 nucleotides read TGTGCCAGCGGGGGGGGGACAGCGCCAACTGAGCAGTACTTC.

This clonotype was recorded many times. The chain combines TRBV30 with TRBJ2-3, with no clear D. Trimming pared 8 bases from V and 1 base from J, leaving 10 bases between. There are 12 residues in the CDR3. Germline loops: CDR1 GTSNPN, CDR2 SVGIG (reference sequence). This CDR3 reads CALGSRTDTQYF. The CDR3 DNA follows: TGTGCCCTCGGATCTCGCACAGATACGCAGTATTTT.

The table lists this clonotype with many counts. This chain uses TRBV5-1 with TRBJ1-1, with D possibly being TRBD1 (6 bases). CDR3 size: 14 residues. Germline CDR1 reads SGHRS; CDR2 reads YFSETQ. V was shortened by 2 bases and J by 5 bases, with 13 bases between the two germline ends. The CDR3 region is CASSLRGAWTEAFF. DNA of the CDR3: TGCGCCAGCAGCTTAAGGGGGGCTTGGACTGAAGCTTTCTTT.

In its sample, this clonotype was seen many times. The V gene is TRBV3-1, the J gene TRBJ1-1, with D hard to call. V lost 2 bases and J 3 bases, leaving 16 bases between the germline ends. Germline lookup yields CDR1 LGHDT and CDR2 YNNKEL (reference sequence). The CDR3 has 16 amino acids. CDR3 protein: CASSQSVKPPYTEAFF. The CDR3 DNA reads TGTGCCAGCAGCCAATCGGTTAAACCCCCTTACACTGAAGCTTTCTTT.